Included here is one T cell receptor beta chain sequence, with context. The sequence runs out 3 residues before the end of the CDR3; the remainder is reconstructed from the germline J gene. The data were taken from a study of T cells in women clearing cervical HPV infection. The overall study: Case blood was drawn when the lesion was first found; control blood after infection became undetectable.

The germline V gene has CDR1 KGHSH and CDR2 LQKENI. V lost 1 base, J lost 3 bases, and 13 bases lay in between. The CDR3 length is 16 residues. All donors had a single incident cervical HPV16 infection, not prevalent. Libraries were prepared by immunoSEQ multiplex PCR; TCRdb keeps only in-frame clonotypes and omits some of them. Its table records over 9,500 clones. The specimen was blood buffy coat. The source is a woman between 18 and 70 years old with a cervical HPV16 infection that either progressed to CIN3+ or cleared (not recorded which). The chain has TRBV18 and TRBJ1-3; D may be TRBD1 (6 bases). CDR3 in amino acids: CASSPQSGVSGNTIYF. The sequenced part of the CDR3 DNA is TGTGCCAGCTCACCACAATCAGGGGTCAGTGGAAACACC.